These T cell receptor beta chains were read from a single sample in a study of cytomegalovirus exposure and HLA in healthy donors. Clones were read by immunoSEQ multiplex PCR, and TCRdb kept only the in-frame ones, dropping some. The sample carries about 43,000 clones, under 65% recorded once. Source material: PBMCs. The receptors come from a human donor in good health. The CDR3 runs from the conserved cysteine through the conserved F or W. The D gene is left open where the match is weak. Not all rows give a size; the values are once, few, many and, for expanded clones, a class.

len,j_gene,abundance,d_gene,v_gene,CDR3nt,CDR3aa
16,TRBJ1-2,NA,NA,TRBV2,TGTGCCAGCGCCTCACAGGGATCCTTGTTTCGCTATGGCTACACCTTC,CASASQGSLFRYGYTF
13,TRBJ1-2,few,NA,TRBV9,TGTGCCAGCGGCGTAGAAGGAGGCTATGGCTACACCTTC,CASGVEGGYGYTF
12,TRBJ2-7,NA,TRBD1,TRBV2,TGTGCCAGCAAAGACAGGGGGGACGAGCAGTACTTC,CASKDRGDEQYF
14,TRBJ2-7,NA,NA,TRBV5-1,TGCGCCAGCAGCTTGGGACAGGGAGGAGACGAGCAGTACTTC,CASSLGQGGDEQYF
14,TRBJ2-2,NA,NA,TRBV2,TGTGCCAGCACGGTTGCAGGGTGGACCGGGGAGCTGTTTTTT,CASTVAGWTGELFF
19,TRBJ2-3,few,TRBD2,TRBV4-3,TGCGCCAGCAGCTATGGGGCGGGGGGCCCTGATACCTCCACAGATACGCAGTATTTT,CASSYGAGGPDTSTDTQYF
15,TRBJ2-1,few,TRBD2,TRBV7-2,TGTGCCAGCAGCTTTCTAAGCGGGGGCTACAATGAGCAGTTCTTC,CASSFLSGGYNEQFF
14,TRBJ1-2,large,NA,TRBV6-6,TGTGCCAGCACCGACACAGTAACTAACTATGGCTACACCTTC,CASTDTVTNYGYTF
14,TRBJ1-2,NA,TRBD1,TRBV19,TGTGCCACCTTAGCTACAGGGGCACTCTATGGCTACACCTTC,CATLATGALYGYTF
15,TRBJ2-7,few,TRBD1,TRBV18,TGTGCCAGCTCATCCTTGGGGACAGGGATCTACGAGCAGTACTTC,CASSSLGTGIYEQYF
13,TRBJ1-1,few,NA,TRBV27,TGTGCCAGCAGCCAACAGGGGAACACTGAAGCTTTCTTT,CASSQQGNTEAFF
17,TRBJ1-3,few,NA,TRBV9,TGTGCCAGCAGCTCCTTGGACAGTTCAATCTCTGGAAACACCATATATTTT,CASSSLDSSISGNTIYF
15,TRBJ2-1,few,NA,TRBV4-2,TGTGCCAGCAGCCCGGGTCGGGGACTGTACAATGAGCAGTTCTTC,CASSPGRGLYNEQFF
13,TRBJ1-5,NA,NA,TRBV6-5,TGTGCCAGCAGTCTCAGGGGAAATCAGCCCCAGCATTTT,CASSLRGNQPQHF
16,TRBJ2-7,NA,TRBD2,TRBV4-1,TGCGCCAGCAGCCCGCCGGGACTAGCGGTCTCCTACGAGCAGTACTTC,CASSPPGLAVSYEQYF
16,TRBJ1-2,NA,TRBD1,TRBV7-2,TGTGCCAGCAGCTTTTATACCGGGACAGGAGGCTATGGCTACACCTTC,CASSFYTGTGGYGYTF
15,TRBJ2-3,few,TRBD2,TRBV28,TGTGCCAGCAGTTCGGCGGCTAGCGGGGGAGATACGCAGTATTTT,CASSSAASGGDTQYF
14,TRBJ2-5,NA,TRBD1,TRBV7-9,TGTGCCAGCAGCGAAACAGGGGGCCAAGAGACCCAGTACTTC,CASSETGGQETQYF
13,TRBJ1-2,NA,NA,TRBV6-5,TGTGCCAGCATGGCCAGGGAGGACTATGGCTACACCTTC,CASMAREDYGYTF
13,TRBJ2-5,NA,NA,TRBV6-5,TGTGCCAGCAGTCCGAGGGGGGGAGAGACCCAGTACTTC,CASSPRGGETQYF
16,TRBJ1-2,NA,NA,TRBV7-9,TGTGCCAGCAGCTTAGCGGTAGGACAGTCTATCTATGGCTACACCTTC,CASSLAVGQSIYGYTF
16,TRBJ2-7,few,TRBD1,TRBV29-1,TGCAGCGTTGAAGGTCGAACAGGGGTAAGCTCCTACGAGCAGTACTTC,CSVEGRTGVSSYEQYF
15,TRBJ1-5,NA,NA,TRBV5-1,TGCGCCAGCAGCCTAACAGCTAATAGCAATCAGCCCCAGCATTTT,CASSLTANSNQPQHF
14,TRBJ2-1,NA,TRBD1,TRBV9,TGTGCCAGCAGCGGACAGGGAGCCTACAATGAGCAGTTCTTC,CASSGQGAYNEQFF
14,TRBJ2-7,NA,NA,TRBV7-2,TGTGCCAGCAGCCCGCTTTGGAGGGGACACGAGCAGTACTTC,CASSPLWRGHEQYF
16,TRBJ2-1,NA,TRBD2,TRBV28,TGTGCCAGCAGTGCAGCGGGGGGGCTCTCCTACAATGAGCAGTTCTTC,CASSAAGGLSYNEQFF
17,TRBJ2-1,NA,NA,TRBV7-2,TGTGCCAGCAGCTTATCCCCTACTTATCCCTCCTACAATGAGCAGTTCTTC,CASSLSPTYPSYNEQFF
12,TRBJ2-7,NA,NA,TRBV10-3,TGTGCCGCCGGACGGGACTCCTACGAGCAGTACTTC,CAAGRDSYEQYF
15,TRBJ2-3,NA,TRBD1,TRBV18,TGTGCCAGCTCATCGGGACAGACTAGCACAGATACGCAGTATTTT,CASSSGQTSTDTQYF
12,TRBJ1-2,NA,NA,TRBV5-1,TGCGCCAGCAGCTTTCACAGGGACGGCTACACCTTC,CASSFHRDGYTF
15,TRBJ1-2,NA,NA,TRBV4-2,TGTGCCAGCAGCCAAGAAGGCTCACAGAGACGAGGCTACACCTTC,CASSQEGSQRRGYTF
14,TRBJ1-6,NA,TRBD1,TRBV11-2,TGTGCCAGCAGCTTAGCCCAGGGGGGTTCACCCCTCCACTTT,CASSLAQGGSPLHF
14,TRBJ1-6,NA,TRBD1,TRBV6-6,TGTGCCAGCATCAGGACAGGGTGGCCTTCACCCCTCCACTTT,CASIRTGWPSPLHF
15,TRBJ1-2,few,NA,TRBV6-1,TGTGCCAGCAGTGAACTTAGGGGGAGTTACGGTGGCTACACCTTC,CASSELRGSYGGYTF
15,TRBJ2-7,once,NA,TRBV10-1,TGCGCCAGCAGCGACATGGTTGGGGGCGCGTACGAGCAGTACTTC,CASSDMVGGAYEQYF
14,TRBJ1-1,NA,NA,TRBV7-9,TGTGCCAGCAGCTTAGTAGGGGTTGGCACTGAAGCTTTCTTT,CASSLVGVGTEAFF
16,TRBJ2-3,NA,NA,TRBV14,TGTGCCAGCAGCCCTCGGACTACCTGGGGCACAGATACGCAGTATTTT,CASSPRTTWGTDTQYF
14,TRBJ1-6,once,TRBD1,TRBV6-5,TGTGCCAGCAAATGGGACAGGGTCTTTTCACCCCTCCACTTT,CASKWDRVFSPLHF
14,TRBJ1-6,NA,NA,TRBV25-1,TGTGCCAGCAGTGAATATTACAGCAATTCACCCCTCCACTTT,CASSEYYSNSPLHF